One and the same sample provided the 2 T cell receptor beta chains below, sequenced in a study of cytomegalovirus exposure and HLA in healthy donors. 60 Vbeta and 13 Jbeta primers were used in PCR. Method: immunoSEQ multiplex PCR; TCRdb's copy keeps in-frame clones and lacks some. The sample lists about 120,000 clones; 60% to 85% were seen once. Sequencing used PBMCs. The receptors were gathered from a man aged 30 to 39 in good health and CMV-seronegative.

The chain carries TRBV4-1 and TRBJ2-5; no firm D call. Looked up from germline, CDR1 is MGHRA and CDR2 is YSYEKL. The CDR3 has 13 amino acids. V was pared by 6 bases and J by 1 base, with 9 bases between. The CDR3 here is CASSGQIQETQYF. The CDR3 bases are TGCGCCAGCAGTGGTCAGATCCAAGAGACCCAGTACTTC.

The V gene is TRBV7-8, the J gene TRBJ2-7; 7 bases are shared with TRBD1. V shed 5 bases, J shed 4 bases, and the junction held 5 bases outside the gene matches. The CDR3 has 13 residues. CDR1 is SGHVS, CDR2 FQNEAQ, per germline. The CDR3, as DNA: TGTGCCAGCAGCGCCCGACAGGGTTACGAGCAGTACTTC. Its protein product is CASSARQGYEQYF.